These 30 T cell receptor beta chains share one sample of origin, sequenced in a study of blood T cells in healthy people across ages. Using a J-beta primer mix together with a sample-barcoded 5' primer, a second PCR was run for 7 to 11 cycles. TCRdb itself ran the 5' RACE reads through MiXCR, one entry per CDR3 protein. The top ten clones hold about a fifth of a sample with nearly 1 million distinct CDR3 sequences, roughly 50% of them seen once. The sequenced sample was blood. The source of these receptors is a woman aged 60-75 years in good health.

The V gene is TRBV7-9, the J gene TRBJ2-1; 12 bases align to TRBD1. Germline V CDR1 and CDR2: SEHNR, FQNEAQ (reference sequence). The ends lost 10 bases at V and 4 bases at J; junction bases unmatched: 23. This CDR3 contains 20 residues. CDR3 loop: CAILYFRDRGLGLPYNEQFF. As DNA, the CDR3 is TGTGCCATCCTTTATTTCCGGGACAGGGGGCTGGGACTCCCATACAATGAGCAGTTCTTC.

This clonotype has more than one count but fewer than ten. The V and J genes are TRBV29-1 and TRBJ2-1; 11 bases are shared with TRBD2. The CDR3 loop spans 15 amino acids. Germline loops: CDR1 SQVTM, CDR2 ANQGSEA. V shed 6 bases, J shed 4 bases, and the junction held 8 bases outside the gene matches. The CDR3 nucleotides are TGCAGCGTCCGTAGCGGGAGGGCCTCTTACAATGAGCAGTTCTTC. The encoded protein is CSVRSGRASYNEQFF.

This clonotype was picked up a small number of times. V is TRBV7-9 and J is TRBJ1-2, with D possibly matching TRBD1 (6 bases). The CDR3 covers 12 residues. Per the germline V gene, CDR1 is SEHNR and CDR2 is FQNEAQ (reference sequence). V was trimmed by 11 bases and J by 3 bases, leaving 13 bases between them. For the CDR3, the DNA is TGTGCCTTAGACAGGACTGACTATGGCTACACCTTC. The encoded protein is CALDRTDYGYTF.

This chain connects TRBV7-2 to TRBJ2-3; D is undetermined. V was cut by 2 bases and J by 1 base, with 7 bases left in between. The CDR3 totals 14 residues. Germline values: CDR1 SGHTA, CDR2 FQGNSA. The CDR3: CTSSLSPGTDTQYF. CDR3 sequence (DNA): TGTACCAGCAGCTTATCCCCAGGCACAGATACGCAGTATTTT.

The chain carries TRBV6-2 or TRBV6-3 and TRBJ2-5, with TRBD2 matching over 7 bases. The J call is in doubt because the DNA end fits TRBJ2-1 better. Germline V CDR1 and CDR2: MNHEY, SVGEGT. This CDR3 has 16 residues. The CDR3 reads CASSRTGSGMQETQFF. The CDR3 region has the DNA TGTGCCAGCAGTCGAACGGGGAGCGGGATGCAAGAGACCCAGTTCTTC.

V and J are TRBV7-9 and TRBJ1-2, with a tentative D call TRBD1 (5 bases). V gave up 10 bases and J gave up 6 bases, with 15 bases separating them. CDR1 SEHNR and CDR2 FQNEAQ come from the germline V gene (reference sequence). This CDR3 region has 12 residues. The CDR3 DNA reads TGTGCCAACAGTCCCACAGGAGATGGCTACACCTTC. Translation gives CANSPTGDGYTF.

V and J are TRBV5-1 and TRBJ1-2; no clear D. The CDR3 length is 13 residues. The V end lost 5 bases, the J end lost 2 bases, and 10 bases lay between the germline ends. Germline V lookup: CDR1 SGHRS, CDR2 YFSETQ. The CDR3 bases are TGCGCCAGCAGAACGGACGGGAACTATGGCTACACCTTC. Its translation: CASRTDGNYGYTF.

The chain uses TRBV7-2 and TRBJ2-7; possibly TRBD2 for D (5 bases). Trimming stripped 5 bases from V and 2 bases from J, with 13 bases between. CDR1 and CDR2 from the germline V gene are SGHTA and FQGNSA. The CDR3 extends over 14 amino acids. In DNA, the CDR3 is TGTGCCAGCAGCCGAGGGTTTGGTCCCTACGAGCAGTACTTC. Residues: CASSRGFGPYEQYF. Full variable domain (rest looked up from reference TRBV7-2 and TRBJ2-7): GAGVSQSPSNKVTEKGKDVELRCDPISGHTALYWYRQSLGQGLEFLIYFQGNSAPDKSGLPSDRFSAERTGGSVSTLTIQRTQQEDSAVYLCASSRGFGPYEQYFGPGTRLTVT.

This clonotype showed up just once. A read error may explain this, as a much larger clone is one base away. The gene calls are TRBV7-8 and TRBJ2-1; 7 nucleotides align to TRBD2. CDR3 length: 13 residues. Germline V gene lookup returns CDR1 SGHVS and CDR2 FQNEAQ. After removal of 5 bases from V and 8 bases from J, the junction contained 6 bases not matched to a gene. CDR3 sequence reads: CASSAWTSYEQFF. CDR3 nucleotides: TGTGCCAGCAGCGCCTGGACTAGTTATGAGCAGTTCTTC.

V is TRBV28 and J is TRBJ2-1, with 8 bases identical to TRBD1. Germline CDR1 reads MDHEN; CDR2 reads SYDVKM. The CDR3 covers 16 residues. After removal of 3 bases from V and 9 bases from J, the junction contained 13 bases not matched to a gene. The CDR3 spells CASSFSTGAKDTEQFF. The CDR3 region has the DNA TGTGCCAGCAGTTTTTCGACAGGGGCGAAGGACACTGAGCAGTTCTTC.

The CDR3 is CASSQGNSGSTDTQYF. The CDR3 DNA follows: TGTGCCAGCAGCCAAGGGAATAGCGGTTCCACAGATACGCAGTATTTT. The V and J genes are TRBV14 and TRBJ2-3; D might be TRBD2 (6 bases). The V and J ends lost 1 base and 2 bases respectively, with 13 bases between them. The CDR3 covers 16 residues. Germline CDR1 is SGHDN and CDR2 is FVKESK.

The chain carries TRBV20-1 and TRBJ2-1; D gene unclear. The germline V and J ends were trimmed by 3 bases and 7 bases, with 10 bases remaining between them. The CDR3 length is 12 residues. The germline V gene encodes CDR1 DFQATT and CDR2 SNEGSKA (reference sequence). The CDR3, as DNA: TGCAGTGCTAGCTGGACCATAAATGAGCAGTTCTTC. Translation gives CSASWTINEQFF.

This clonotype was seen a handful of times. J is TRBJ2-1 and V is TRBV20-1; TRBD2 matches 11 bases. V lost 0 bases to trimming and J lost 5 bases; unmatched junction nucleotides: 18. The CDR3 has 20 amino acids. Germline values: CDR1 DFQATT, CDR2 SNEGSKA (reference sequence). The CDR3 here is CSARDGGLAALLNRNNEQFF. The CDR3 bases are TGCAGTGCTAGAGATGGGGGACTAGCGGCCCTCCTTAACAGGAACAATGAGCAGTTCTTC.

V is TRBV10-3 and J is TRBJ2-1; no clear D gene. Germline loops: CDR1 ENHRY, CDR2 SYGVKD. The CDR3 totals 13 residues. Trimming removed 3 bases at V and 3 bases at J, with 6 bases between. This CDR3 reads CAISEARYNEQFF. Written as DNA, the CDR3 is TGTGCCATCAGTGAAGCCCGCTACAATGAGCAGTTCTTC.

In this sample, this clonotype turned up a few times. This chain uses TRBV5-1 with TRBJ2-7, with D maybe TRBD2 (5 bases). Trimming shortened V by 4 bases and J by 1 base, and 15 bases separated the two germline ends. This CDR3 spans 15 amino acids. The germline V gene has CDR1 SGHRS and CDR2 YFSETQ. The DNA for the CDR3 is TGCGCCAGCAGCCTCGGAGGAGCGGTTTCCTACGAGCAGTACTTC. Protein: CASSLGGAVSYEQYF.

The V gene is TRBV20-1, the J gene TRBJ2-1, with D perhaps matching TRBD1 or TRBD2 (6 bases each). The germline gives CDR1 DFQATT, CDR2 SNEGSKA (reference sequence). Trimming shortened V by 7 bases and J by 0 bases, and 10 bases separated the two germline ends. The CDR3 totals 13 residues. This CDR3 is CSGRGSSYNEQFF. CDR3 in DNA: TGCAGTGGGAGGGGGAGCTCCTACAATGAGCAGTTCTTC.

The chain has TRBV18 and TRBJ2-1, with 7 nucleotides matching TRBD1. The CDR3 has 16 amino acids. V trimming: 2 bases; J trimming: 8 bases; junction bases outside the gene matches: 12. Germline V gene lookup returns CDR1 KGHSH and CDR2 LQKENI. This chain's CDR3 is CASSPNGRGTGDEQFF. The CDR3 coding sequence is TGTGCCAGCTCACCAAACGGCAGGGGGACCGGCGATGAGCAGTTCTTC.

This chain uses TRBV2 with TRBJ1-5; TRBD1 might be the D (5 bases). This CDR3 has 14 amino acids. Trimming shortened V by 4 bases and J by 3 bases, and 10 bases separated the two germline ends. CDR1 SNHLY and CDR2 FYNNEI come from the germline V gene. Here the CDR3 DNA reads TGTGCCAGCAGTGTCAGGGCCGACAATCAGCCCCAGCATTTT. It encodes CASSVRADNQPQHF.

CDR3 sequence reads: CASTRPGQGDYGYTF. The CDR3 DNA is TGTGCCAGCACCAGACCGGGACAGGGGGACTATGGCTACACCTTC. The rearrangement uses TRBV7-8 and TRBJ1-2; 11 bases match TRBD1. The trim removed 7 bases at V and 3 bases at J, leaving 7 bases unmatched. The CDR3 length is 15 residues. CDR1 is SGHVS, CDR2 FQNEAQ, per germline.

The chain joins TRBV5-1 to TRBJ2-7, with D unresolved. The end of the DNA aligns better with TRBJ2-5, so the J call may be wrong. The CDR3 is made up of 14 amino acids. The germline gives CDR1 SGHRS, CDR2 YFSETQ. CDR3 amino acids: CASSRPVGQETQYF. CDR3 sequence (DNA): TGCGCCAGCAGCCGCCCCGTGGGGCAAGAGACCCAGTACTTC.

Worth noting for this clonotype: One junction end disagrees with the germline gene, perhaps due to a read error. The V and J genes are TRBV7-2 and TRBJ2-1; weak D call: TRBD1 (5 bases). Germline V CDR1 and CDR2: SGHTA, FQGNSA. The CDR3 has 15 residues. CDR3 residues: CASSSYRSRYYEQFF. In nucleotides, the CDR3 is TGTGCCAGCAGCTCCTACAGGTCCCGCTACTATGAGCAGTTCTTC.

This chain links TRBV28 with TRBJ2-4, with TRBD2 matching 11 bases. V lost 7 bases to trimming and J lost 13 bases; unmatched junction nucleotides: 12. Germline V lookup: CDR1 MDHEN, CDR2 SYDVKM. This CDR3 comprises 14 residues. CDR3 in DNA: TGTGCCAGCATAAAGGCTAGCGGGAGGAGCGGGCAGTACTTC. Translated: CASIKASGRSGQYF.

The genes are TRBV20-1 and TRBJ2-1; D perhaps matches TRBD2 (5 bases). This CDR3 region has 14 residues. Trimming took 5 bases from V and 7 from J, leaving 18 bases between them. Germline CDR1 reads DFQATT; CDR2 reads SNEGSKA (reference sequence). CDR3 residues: CSALAGLQRNEQFF. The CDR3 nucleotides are TGCAGTGCTCTGGCCGGACTCCAGCGTAATGAGCAGTTCTTC.

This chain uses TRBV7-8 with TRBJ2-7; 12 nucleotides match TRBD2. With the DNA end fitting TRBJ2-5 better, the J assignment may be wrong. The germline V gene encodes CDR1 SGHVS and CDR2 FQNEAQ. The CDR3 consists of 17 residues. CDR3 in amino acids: CASTLSTSGSFVETQYF. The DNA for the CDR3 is TGTGCCAGCACCCTCTCGACTAGCGGGAGTTTTGTAGAGACCCAGTACTTC.

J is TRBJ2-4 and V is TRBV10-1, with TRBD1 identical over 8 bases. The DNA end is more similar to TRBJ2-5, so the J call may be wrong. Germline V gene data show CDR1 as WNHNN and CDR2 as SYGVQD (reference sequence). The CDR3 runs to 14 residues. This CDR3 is CASSERTGLETQYF. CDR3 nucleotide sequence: TGCGCCAGCAGTGAAAGGACAGGGCTGGAGACCCAGTACTTC.

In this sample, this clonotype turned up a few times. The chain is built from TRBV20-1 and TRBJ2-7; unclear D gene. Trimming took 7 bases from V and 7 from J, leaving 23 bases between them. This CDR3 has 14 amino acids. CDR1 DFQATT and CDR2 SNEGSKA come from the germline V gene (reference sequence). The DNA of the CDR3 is TGCAGTGTCCTTTCCCCGGTAACGGGCCCAGAGCAGTACTTC. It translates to CSVLSPVTGPEQYF.

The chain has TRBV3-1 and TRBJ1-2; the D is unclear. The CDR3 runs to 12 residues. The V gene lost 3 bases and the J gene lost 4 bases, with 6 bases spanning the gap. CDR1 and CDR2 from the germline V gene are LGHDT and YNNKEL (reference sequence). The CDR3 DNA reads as TGTGCCAGCAGCCAGTCAGCCTATGGCTACACCTTC. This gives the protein CASSQSAYGYTF. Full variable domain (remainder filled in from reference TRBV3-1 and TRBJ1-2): DTAVSQTPKYLVTQMGNDKSIKCEQNLGHDTMYWYKQDSKKFLKIMFSYNNKELIINETVPNRFSPKSPDKAHLNLHINSLELGDSAVYFCASSQSAYGYTFGSGTRLTVV.

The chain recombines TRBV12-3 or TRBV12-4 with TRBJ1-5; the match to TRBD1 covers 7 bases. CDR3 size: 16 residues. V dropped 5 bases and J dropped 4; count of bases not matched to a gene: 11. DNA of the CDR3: TGTGCCAGCAGTCCGTCGACAGGGTCGCGTAATCAGCCCCAGCATTTT. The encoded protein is CASSPSTGSRNQPQHF.

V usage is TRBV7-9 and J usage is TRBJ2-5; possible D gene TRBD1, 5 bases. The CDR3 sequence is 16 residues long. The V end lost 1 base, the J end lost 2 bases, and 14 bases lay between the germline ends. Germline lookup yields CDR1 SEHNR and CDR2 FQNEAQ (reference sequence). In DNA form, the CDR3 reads TGTGCCAGCAGCTTAGGGGGCGTTTCAGCACAAGAGACCCAGTACTTC. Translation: CASSLGGVSAQETQYF.

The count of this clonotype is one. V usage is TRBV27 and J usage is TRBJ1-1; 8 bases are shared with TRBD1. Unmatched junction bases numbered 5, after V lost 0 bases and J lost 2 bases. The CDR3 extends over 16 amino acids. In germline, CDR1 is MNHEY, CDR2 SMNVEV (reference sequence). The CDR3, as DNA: TGTGCCAGCAGTTTATCCCGACAGGGGTCCAACACTGAAGCTTTCTTT. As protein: CASSLSRQGSNTEAFF.